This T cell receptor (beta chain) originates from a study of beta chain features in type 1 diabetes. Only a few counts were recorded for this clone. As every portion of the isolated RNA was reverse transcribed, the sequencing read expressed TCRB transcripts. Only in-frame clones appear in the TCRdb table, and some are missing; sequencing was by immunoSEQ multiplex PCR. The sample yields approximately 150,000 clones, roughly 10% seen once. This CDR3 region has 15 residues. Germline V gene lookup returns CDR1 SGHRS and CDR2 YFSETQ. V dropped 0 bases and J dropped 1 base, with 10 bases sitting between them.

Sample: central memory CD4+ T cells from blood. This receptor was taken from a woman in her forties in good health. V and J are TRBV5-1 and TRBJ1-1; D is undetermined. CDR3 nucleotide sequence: TGCGCCAGCAGCTTGGTCGGGGAACCGAACACTGAAGCTTTCTTT. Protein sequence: CASSLVGEPNTEAFF.